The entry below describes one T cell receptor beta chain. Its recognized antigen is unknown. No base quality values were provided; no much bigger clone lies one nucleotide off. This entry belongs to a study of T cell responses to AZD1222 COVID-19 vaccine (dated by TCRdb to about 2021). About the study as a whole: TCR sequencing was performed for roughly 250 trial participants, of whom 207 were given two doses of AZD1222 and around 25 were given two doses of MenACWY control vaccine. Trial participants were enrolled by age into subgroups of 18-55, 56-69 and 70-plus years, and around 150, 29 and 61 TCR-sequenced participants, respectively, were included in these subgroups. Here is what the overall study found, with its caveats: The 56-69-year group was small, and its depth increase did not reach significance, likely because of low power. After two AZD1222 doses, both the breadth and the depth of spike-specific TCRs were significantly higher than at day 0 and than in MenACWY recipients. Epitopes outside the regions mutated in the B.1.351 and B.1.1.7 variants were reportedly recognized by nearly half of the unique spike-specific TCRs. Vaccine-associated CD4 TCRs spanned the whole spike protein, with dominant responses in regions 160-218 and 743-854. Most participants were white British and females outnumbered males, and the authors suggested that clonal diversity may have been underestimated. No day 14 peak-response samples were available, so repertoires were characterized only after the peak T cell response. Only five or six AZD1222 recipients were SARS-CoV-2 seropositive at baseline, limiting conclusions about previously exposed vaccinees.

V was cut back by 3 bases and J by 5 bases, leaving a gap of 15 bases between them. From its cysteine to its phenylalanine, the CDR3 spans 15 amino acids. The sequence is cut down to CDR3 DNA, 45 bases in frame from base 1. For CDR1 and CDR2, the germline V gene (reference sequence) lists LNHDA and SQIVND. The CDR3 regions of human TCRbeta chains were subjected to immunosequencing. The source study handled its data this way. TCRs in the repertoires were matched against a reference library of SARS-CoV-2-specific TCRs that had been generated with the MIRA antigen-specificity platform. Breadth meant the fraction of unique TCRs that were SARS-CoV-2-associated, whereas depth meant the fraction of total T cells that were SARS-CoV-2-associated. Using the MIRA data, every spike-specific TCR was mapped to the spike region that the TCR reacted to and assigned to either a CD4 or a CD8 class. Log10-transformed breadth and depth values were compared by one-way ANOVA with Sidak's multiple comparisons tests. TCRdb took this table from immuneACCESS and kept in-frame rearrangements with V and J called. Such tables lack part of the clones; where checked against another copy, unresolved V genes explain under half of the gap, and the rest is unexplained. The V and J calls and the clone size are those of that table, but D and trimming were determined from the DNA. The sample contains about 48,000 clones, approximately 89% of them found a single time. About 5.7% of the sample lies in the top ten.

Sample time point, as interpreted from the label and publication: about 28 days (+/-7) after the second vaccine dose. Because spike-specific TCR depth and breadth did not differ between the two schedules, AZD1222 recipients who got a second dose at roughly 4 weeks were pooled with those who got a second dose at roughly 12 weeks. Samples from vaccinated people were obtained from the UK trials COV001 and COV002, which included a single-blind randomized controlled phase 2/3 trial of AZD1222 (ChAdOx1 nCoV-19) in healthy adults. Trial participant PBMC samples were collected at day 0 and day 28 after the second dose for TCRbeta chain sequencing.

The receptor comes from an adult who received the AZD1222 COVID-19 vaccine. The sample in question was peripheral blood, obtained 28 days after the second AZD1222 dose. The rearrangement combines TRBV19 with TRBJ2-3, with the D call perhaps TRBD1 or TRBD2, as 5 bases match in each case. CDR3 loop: CASSIPGAGEDTQYF. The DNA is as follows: TGTGCCAGTAGTATCCCCGGGGCAGGAGAAGATACGCAGTATTTT.